This T cell receptor beta chain was documented in a study of shared T cell receptors in the human thymus. Method: immunoSEQ multiplex PCR; TCRdb's copy keeps in-frame clones and lacks some. The sample consists of about 400,000 clones, 95% of them appearing once. This TCR came from a human donor. The sequenced material came from thymocytes.

CDR3 in amino acids: CASNKLTGDYGYTF. CDR3 coding DNA: TGTGCCAGTAATAAGTTGACAGGGGACTATGGCTACACCTTC. The V and J genes are TRBV19 and TRBJ1-2, with 8 bases matching TRBD1. CDR3 length: 14 amino acids. Germline trimming cut 7 bases from V and 3 bases from J; bases unmatched to any gene: 7. CDR1 and CDR2 (germline): LNHDA, SQIVND (reference sequence).